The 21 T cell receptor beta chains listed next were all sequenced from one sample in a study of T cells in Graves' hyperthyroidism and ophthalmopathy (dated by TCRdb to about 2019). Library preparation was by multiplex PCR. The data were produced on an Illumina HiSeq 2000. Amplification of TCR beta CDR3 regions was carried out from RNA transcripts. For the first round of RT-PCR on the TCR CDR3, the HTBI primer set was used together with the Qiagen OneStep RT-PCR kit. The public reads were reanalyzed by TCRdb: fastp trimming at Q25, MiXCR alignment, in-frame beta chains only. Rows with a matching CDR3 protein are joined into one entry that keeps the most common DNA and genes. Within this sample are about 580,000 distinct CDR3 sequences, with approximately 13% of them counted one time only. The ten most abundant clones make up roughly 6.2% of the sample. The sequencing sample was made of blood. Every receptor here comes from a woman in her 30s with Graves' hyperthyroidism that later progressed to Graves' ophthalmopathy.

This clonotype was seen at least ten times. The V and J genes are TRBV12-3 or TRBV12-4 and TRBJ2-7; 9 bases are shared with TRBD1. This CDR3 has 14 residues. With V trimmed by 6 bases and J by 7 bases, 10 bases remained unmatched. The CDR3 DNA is TGTGCCAGCAGCCGTACCGGGACAGGGCGTGAGCAGTACTTC. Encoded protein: CASSRTGTGREQYF.

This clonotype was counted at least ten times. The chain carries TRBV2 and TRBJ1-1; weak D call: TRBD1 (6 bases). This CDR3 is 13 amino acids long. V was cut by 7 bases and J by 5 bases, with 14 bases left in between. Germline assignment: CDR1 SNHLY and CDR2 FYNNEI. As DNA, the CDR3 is TGTGCCAGCACCATACAGGGTGGAACTGAAGCTTTCTTT. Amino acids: CASTIQGGTEAFF.

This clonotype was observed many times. The CDR3 region is CASRRQVYPSGNTIYF. CDR3 DNA: TGTGCCAGCAGGCGACAGGTCTATCCCTCTGGAAACACCATATATTTT. The chain has TRBV11-2 and TRBJ1-3; a weak D match, TRBD1 (6 bases). The CDR3 contains 16 residues. Between the trimmed V and J ends, which lost 6 bases and 0 bases, there was a span of 15 bases. Germline values: CDR1 SGHAT, CDR2 FQNNGV.

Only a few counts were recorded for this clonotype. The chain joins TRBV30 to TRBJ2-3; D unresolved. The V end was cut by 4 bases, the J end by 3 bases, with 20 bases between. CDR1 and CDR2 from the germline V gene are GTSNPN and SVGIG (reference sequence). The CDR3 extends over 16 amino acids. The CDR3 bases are TGTGCCTGGAACCCACCTCAAGATGTAAGGACAGATACGCAGTATTTT. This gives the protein CAWNPPQDVRTDTQYF.

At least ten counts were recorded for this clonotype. The CDR3 DNA is TGTGCCAGCAGTTACCTGACAGGGGCCTACTACAATGAGCAGTTCTTC. This sequence encodes CASSYLTGAYYNEQFF. The chain recombines TRBV6-2 or TRBV6-3 with TRBJ2-1; 8 nucleotides align to TRBD1. The CDR3 is 16 amino acids. J gave up 3 bases and V 2 bases, and 6 bases lay outside the gene matches. Germline CDR1 reads MNHEY; CDR2 reads SVGEGT.

The CDR3 sequence is CASSIGTGLGSWEYF. CDR3 nucleotide sequence: TGTGCCAGTAGTATCGGGACAGGCCTAGGTTCTTGGGAGTACTTC. V gene TRBV19 combines with J gene TRBJ2-4, with TRBD1 matching 8 bases. Unmatched junction bases numbered 15, after V lost 3 bases and J lost 14 bases. Germline loops: CDR1 LNHDA, CDR2 SQIVND (reference sequence). The CDR3 contains 15 residues. The full variable domain, in which reference TRBV19 and TRBJ2-4 provide the parts outside the CDR3, is DGGITQSPKYLFRKEGQNVTLSCEQNLNHDAMYWYRQDPGQGLRLIYYSQIVNDFQKGDIAEGYSVSREKKESFPLTVTSAQKNPTAFYLCASSIGTGLGSWEYFGAGTRLSVL.

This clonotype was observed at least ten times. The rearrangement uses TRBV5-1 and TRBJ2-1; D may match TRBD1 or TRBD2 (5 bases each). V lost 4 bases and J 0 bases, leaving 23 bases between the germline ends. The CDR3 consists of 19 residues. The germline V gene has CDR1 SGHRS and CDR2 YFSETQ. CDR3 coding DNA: TGCGCCAGCAGCGCAACACCGACCCCGTGGGGGAGCTCCTACAATGAGCAGTTCTTC. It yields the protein CASSATPTPWGSSYNEQFF.

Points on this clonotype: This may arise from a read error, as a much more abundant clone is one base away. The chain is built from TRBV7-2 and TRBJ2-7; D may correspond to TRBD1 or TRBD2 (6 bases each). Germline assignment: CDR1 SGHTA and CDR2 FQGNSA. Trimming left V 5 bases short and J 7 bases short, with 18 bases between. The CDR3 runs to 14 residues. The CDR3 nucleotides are TGTGCCAGCAGCGCGAGACTAGGAGGGGGTGAGCAGTACTTC. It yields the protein CASSARLGGGEQYF.

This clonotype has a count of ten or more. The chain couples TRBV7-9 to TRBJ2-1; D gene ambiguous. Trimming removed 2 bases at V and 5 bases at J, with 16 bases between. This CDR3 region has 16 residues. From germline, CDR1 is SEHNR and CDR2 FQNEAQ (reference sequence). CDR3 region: CASSLSASRAHNEQFF. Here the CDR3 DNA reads TGTGCCAGCAGCTTAAGTGCCAGTCGGGCACACAATGAGCAGTTCTTC.

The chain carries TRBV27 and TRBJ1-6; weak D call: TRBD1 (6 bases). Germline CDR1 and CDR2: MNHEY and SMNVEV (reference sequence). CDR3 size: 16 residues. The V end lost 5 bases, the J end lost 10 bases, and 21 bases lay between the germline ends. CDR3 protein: CASSTHSKGEGSPLHF. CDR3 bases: TGTGCCAGCAGTACCCATTCTAAGGGGGAAGGATCACCCCTCCACTTT.

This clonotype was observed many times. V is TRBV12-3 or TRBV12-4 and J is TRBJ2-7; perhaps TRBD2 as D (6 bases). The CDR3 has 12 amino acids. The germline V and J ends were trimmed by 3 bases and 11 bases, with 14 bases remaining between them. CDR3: CASSFRRDVEYF. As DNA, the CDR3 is TGTGCCAGCAGTTTCAGGCGGGACGTGGAGTACTTC.

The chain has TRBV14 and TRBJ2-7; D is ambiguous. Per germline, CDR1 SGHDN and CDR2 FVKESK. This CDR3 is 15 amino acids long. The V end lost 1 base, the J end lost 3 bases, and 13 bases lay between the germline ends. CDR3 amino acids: CASSQVVSSYYEQYF. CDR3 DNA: TGTGCCAGCAGCCAAGTGGTTAGCTCTTACTACGAGCAGTACTTC.

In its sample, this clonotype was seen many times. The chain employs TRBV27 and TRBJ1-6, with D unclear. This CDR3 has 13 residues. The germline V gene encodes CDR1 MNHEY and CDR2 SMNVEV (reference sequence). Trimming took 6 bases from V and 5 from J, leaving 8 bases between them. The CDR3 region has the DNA TGTGCCAGCAGAGACATAGATAATTCACCCCTCCACTTT. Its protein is CASRDIDNSPLHF.

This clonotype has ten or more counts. The CDR3: CASSPVDSGFYEQYF. CDR3 DNA sequence: TGTGCCAGCTCACCAGTAGATAGTGGTTTCTACGAGCAGTACTTC. The rearrangement links TRBV18 to TRBJ2-7; D gene unclear. V was trimmed by 2 bases and J by 3 bases, leaving 14 bases between them. Germline V gene sequence: CDR1 KGHSH, CDR2 LQKENI. The CDR3 spans 15 residues.

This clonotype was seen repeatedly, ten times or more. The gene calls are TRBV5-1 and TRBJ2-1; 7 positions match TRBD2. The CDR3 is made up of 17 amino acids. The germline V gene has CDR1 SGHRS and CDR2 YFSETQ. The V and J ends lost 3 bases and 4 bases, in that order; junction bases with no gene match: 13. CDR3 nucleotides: TGCGCCAGCAGCTCTGGACGGGCGGAGGGAGGGTACAATGAGCAGTTCTTC. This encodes CASSSGRAEGGYNEQFF.

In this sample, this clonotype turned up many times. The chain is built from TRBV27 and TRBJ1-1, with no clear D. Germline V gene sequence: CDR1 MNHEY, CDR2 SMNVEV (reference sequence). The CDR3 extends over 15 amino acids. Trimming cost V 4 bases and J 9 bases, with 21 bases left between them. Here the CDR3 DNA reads TGTGCCAGCAGTTACCTCCCGGTGAACGGGCGGAAAGCTTTCTTT. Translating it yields CASSYLPVNGRKAFF.

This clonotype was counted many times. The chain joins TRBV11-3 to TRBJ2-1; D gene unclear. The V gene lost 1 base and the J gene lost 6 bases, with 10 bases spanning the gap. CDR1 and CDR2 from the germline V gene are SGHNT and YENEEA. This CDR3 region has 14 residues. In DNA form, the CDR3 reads TGTGCCAGCAGCTTAGGGAAGGGTCCCAATGAGCAGTTCTTC. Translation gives CASSLGKGPNEQFF.

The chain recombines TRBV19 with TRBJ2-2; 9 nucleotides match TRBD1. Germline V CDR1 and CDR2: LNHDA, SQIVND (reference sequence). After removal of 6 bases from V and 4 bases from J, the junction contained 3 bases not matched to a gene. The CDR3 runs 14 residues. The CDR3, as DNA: TGTGCCAGTAGAGGGACAGGGCCCACCGGGGAGCTGTTTTTT. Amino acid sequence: CASRGTGPTGELFF.

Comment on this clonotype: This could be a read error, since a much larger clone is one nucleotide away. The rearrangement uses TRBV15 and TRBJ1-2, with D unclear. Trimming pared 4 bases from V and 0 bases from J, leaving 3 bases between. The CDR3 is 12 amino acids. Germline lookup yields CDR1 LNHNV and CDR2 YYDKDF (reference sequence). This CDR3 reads CATSTPNYGYTF. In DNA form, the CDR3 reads TGTGCCACCAGCACTCCTAACTATGGCTACACCTTC.

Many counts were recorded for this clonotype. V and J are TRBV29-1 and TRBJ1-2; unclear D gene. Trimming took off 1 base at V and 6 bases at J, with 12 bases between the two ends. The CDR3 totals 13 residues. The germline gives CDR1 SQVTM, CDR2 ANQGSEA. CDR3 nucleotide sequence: TGCAGCGTTGAAGTTGTTCAGAGTCATGGCTACACCTTC. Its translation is CSVEVVQSHGYTF.

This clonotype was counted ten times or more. Here the CDR3 DNA reads TGCAGTGCTAGAGGTCCCACTAGCGGAGGCTACGAGCAGTACTTC. Its translation is CSARGPTSGGYEQYF. The chain couples TRBV20-1 to TRBJ2-7; 8 bases are shared with TRBD2. V lost 1 base and J lost 3; bases outside the gene matches: 8. Germline assignment: CDR1 DFQATT and CDR2 SNEGSKA (reference sequence). The CDR3 extends over 15 amino acids.